This note documents a single T cell receptor (beta chain) sequence. This sample was included in a study of blood T cell repertoires in COVID-19. TCRdb keeps only in-frame clones here, not all; method: immunoSEQ multiplex PCR. The sample has about 240,000 clones, roughly four fifths seen once. CDR1 and CDR2 (germline): SGHTA, FQGTGA. The CDR3 spans 14 residues. Between the trimmed V and J ends, which lost 1 base and 9 bases, there was a span of 13 bases. Participant reports of clinical history set cohort assignment. The chain combines TRBV7-3 with TRBJ2-1, with TRBD1 as a possible D gene (6 bases). This sequence originates from a woman aged 35 to 49 who had been exposed to COVID-19. Sequencing was performed on PBMCs or T cells enriched from blood (not recorded which). CDR3 sequence (DNA): TGTGCCAGCAGCTTAAATACAGGGAACGGTGAGCAGTTCTTC. This gives the protein CASSLNTGNGEQFF.